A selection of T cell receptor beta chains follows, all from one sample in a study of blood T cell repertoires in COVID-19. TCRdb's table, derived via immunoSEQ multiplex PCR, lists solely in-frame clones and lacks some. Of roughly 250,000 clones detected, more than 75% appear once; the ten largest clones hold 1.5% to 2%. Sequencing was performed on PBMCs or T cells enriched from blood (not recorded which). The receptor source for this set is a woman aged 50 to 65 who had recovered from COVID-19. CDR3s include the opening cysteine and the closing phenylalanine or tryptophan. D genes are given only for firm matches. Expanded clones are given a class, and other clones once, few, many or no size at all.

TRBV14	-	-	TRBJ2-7	CASSQVSRSYEQYF	TGTGCCAGCAGCCAAGTTTCTCGCTCCTACGAGCAGTACTTC
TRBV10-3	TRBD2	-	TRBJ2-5	CAISGGLAGGQETQYF	TGTGCCATCAGTGGTGGACTAGCGGGAGGGCAAGAGACCCAGTACTTC
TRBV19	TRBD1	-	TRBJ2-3	CASSARQGSVTDTQYF	TGTGCCAGTAGTGCCAGACAGGGGTCGGTCACAGATACGCAGTATTTT
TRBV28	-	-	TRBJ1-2	CASSFRWSTGYTF	TGTGCCAGCAGTTTTCGGTGGTCCACGGGCTACACCTTC
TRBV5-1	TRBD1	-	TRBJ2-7	CASSGPGQGRPYEQYF	TGCGCCAGCAGCGGACCAGGACAGGGTAGACCCTACGAGCAGTACTTC
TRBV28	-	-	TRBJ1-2	CASSTGKDGYTF	TGTGCCAGCAGTACAGGGAAGGATGGCTACACCTTC
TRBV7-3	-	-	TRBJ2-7	CASSLEPGGSYEQYF	TGTGCCAGCAGCTTAGAACCGGGTGGGAGCTACGAGCAGTACTTC
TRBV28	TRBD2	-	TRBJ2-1	CASSSQIAGGPGSYNEQFF	TGTGCCAGCAGTTCACAAATAGCGGGAGGGCCAGGCTCCTACAATGAGCAGTTCTTC
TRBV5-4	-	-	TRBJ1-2	CASSPTGFRSGYTF	TGTGCCAGCAGCCCTACAGGGTTTCGGAGTGGCTACACCTTC
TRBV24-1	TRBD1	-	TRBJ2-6	CATSDWDRVLAGANVLTF	TGTGCCACCAGTGATTGGGACAGGGTACTGGCGGGGGCCAACGTCCTGACTTTC
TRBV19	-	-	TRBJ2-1	CASSIMGADNEQFF	TGTGCCAGTAGTATCATGGGGGCGGACAATGAGCAGTTCTTC
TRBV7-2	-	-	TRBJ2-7	CASSLTTGSDEQYF	TGTGCCAGCAGCCTCACTACAGGGTCCGACGAGCAGTACTTC
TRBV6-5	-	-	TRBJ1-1	CASNRGDMNTEAFF	TGTGCCAGCAATCGGGGAGACATGAACACTGAAGCTTTCTTT
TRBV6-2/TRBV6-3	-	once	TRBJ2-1	CASSRDSETYNEQFF	TGTGCCAGCAGTCGGGACTCCGAAACCTACAATGAGCAGTTCTTC
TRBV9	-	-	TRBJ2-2	CASSMRWLANTGELFF	TGTGCCAGCAGCATGCGTTGGCTAGCGAACACCGGGGAGCTGTTTTTT
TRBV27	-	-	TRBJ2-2	CASSLQPRVTGELFF	TGTGCCAGCAGTTTGCAACCCAGGGTTACCGGGGAGCTGTTTTTT
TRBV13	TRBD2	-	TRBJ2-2	CASSQWGGRITGELFF	TGTGCCAGCAGCCAATGGGGCGGGAGAATTACCGGGGAGCTGTTTTTT
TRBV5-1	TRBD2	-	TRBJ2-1	CASSPASGSYNEQFF	TGCGCCAGCAGCCCTGCTAGCGGGAGCTACAATGAGCAGTTCTTC
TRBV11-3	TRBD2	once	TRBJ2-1	CASSNRDYDNEQFF	TGTGCCAGCAGCAACCGGGACTATGACAATGAGCAGTTCTTC
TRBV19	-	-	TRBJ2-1	CATKGRGGPSSYNEQFF	TGTGCCACTAAAGGTAGGGGGGGGCCGAGCTCCTACAATGAGCAGTTCTTC
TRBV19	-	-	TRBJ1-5	CASNVRGSHQPQHF	TGTGCCAGTAACGTCAGGGGCTCCCATCAGCCCCAGCATTTT
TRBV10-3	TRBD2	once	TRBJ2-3	CAIKSGRATLQDTQYF	TGTGCCATCAAAAGCGGGAGGGCCACCCTGCAAGATACGCAGTATTTT
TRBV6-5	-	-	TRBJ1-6	CASKGGAPLHF	TGTGCCAGCAAAGGGGGGGCACCCCTCCACTTT
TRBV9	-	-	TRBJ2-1	CASSARSTGYNEQFF	TGTGCCAGCAGCGCCAGAAGCACAGGGTACAATGAGCAGTTCTTC
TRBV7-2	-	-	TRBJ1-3	CASSLLGGTAGNTIYF	TGTGCCAGCAGCTTACTTGGCGGAACGGCTGGAAACACCATATATTTT
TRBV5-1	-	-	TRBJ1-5	CASSLGPGAGPQHF	TGCGCCAGCAGCTTGGGTCCAGGGGCTGGTCCCCAGCATTTT
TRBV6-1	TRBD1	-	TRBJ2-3	CASSAKQGAHTDTQYF	TGTGCCAGCAGTGCAAAACAGGGGGCTCACACAGATACGCAGTATTTT
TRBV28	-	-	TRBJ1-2	CASSPDRGANYGYTF	TGTGCCAGCAGTCCCGACAGAGGAGCTAACTATGGCTACACCTTC
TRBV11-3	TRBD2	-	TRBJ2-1	CASSPRAGASLGEQFF	TGTGCCAGCAGCCCAAGGGCGGGAGCTTCCCTTGGTGAGCAGTTCTTC
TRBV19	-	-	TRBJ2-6	CASSILTSGANVLTF	TGTGCCAGTAGTATTCTAACCTCTGGGGCCAACGTCCTGACTTTC
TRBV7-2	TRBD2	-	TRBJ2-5	CASSLGGLAGEETQYF	TGTGCCAGCAGCTTAGGGGGGTTAGCGGGAGAAGAGACCCAGTACTTC
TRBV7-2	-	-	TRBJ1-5	CASSLQGRNNQPQHF	TGTGCCAGCAGCCTACAGGGTCGAAACAATCAGCCCCAGCATTTT
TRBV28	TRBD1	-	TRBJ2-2	CASSLRQGTGTGELFF	TGTGCCAGCAGTTTAAGACAGGGTACAGGCACCGGGGAGCTGTTTTTT
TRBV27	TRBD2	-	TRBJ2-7	CASSYRGLAGGYEQYF	TGTGCCAGCAGTTACCGTGGACTAGCGGGAGGCTACGAGCAGTACTTC
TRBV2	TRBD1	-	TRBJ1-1	CASSGGGLVDRAGTEAFF	TGTGCCAGCAGTGGTGGCGGGTTGGTTGACAGGGCTGGCACTGAAGCTTTCTTT
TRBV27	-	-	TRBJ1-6	CASSLVGITDGSFFSPLHF	TGTGCCAGCAGTTTAGTAGGTATAACAGACGGATCGTTTTTCTCACCCCTCCACTTT
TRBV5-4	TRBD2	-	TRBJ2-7	CASSPPGTSGPSYEQYF	TGTGCCAGCAGCCCTCCAGGGACTAGCGGGCCCTCCTACGAGCAGTACTTC
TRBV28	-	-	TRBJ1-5	CASSYRVRVPQHF	TGTGCCAGCAGCTACAGGGTCCGGGTGCCCCAGCATTTT
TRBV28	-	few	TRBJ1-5	CASSFGQGSQPQHF	TGTGCCAGCAGTTTCGGCCAGGGTAGTCAGCCCCAGCATTTT
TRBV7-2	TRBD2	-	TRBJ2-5	CASSSLPGLVAETQYF	TGTGCCAGCAGCTCCCTGCCGGGACTAGTGGCAGAGACCCAGTACTTC
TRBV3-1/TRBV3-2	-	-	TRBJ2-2	CASSSPQQGGVTGELFF	TGTGCCAGCAGCTCCCCTCAGCAGGGTGGGGTCACCGGGGAGCTGTTTTTT
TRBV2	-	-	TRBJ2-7	CASGRYTGSYEQYF	TGTGCCAGCGGTCGCTACACGGGGTCCTACGAGCAGTACTTC
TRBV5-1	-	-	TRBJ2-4	CASSFRGEAKNIQYF	TGCGCCAGCAGCTTCAGGGGAGAAGCCAAAAACATTCAGTACTTC
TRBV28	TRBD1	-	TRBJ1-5	CAAFGQGNQPQHF	TGTGCCGCGTTTGGACAGGGTAATCAGCCCCAGCATTTT
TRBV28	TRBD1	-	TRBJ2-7	CASSPDRGRIWEQYF	TGTGCCAGCAGTCCCGACAGGGGGCGCATCTGGGAGCAGTACTTC
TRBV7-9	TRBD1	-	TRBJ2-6	CASSRNRGQFSGANVLTF	TGTGCCAGCAGCCGAAACAGGGGGCAATTTTCTGGGGCCAACGTCCTGACTTTC
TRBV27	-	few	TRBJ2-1	CASSPGVGDFYEQFF	TGTGCCAGCAGTCCCGGTGTAGGGGATTTCTATGAGCAGTTCTTC
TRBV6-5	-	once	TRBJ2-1	CASSYTGEQFF	TGTGCCAGCAGCTACACAGGAGAGCAGTTCTTC
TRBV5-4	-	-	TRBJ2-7	CASSSARGGFFEQYF	TGTGCCAGCAGCTCTGCGCGGGGAGGCTTTTTCGAGCAGTACTTC
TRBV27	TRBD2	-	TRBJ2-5	CASSLGTSGSWETQYF	TGTGCCAGCAGTTTAGGGACTAGCGGGAGTTGGGAGACCCAGTACTTC
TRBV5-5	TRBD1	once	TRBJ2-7	CASSFRDRANYEQYF	TGTGCCAGCAGCTTCCGGGACAGGGCAAACTACGAGCAGTACTTC
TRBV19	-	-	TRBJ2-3	CASTVADTQYF	TGTGCCAGTACCGTCGCAGATACGCAGTATTTT
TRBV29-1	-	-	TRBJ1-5	CSASVSNQPQHF	TGCAGCGCCTCGGTGTCCAATCAGCCCCAGCATTTT
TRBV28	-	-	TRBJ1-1	CASSIITGNTEAFF	TGTGCCAGCAGTATCATCACAGGGAACACTGAAGCTTTCTTT
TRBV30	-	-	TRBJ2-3	CAWTHGGVGSDTQYF	TGTGCCTGGACCCACGGCGGGGTCGGATCAGATACGCAGTATTTT
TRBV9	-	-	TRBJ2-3	CASSAGSGVGDTQYF	TGTGCCAGCAGCGCTGGGAGTGGGGTGGGAGATACGCAGTATTTT
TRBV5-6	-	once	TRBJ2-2	CASSLDYLGELFF	TGTGCCAGCAGCTTGGACTACCTCGGGGAGCTGTTTTTT
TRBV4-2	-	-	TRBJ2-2	CASSQRVANTGELFF	TGTGCCAGCAGCCAACGGGTCGCGAACACCGGGGAGCTGTTTTTT
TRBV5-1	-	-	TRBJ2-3	CASSFSALRDTQYF	TGCGCCAGCAGCTTCTCTGCTTTGAGGGATACGCAGTATTTT